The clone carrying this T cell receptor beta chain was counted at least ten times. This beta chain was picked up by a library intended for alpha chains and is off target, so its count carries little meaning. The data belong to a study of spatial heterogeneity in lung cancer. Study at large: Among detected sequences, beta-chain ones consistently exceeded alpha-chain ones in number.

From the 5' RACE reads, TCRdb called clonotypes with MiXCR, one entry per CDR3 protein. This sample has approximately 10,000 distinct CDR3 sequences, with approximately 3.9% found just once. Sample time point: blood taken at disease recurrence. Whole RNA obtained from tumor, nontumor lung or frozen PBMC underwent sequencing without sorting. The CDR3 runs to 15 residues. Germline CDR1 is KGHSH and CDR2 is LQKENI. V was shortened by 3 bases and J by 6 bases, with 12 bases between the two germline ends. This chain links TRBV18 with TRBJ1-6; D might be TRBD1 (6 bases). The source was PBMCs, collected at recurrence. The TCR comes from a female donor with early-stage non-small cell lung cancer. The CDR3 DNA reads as TGTGCCAGCTCACCGTCAGGGGCCATTAATTCACCCCTCCACTTT. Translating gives CASSPSGAINSPLHF.